The source of this T cell receptor beta chain is a study of T-cell reconstitution after alpha-beta-depleted transplantation in children. Using unique molecular identifiers, the investigators prepared the TCRbeta library. TCRdb called the PCR reads again in MiXCR, with one record for every CDR3 protein. This table has approximately 200,000 distinct CDR3 sequences, approximately 14% appearing once. This clonotype was seen at least ten times. CDR1 is LGHNA and CDR2 is YNFKEQ in the germline V gene. Germline trimming cut 1 base from V and 3 bases from J; bases unmatched to any gene: 12. The CDR3 covers 17 residues.

The J gene is TRBJ2-7, the V gene TRBV4-2; 7 positions agree with TRBD2. Sequencing used PBMCs from the stem cell graft donor, obtained from the stem cell graft. The TCR was taken from a human donor who donated a stem cell graft to a child with acute lymphoblastic leukemia. Here the CDR3 reads CASSQGQGTSANYEQYF. In nucleotides, the CDR3 is TGTGCCAGCAGCCAAGGTCAGGGTACTAGCGCAAACTACGAGCAGTACTTC.